This TCR beta chain derives from a study of T cell responses to AZD1222 COVID-19 vaccine. The table came from immunoSEQ multiplex PCR; TCRdb's copy has only in-frame clones and leaves some out. Of 150,000 to 200,000 clones detected, approximately 88% appear once; the ten largest clones hold 4% to 5.5%. Study-level points and caveats: Across spike, vaccine-associated CD4 TCRs were found, dominant at 160-218 and 743-854.

The CDR3 covers 8 residues. Trimming removed 8 bases from V and 10 bases from J, with 3 bases in between. Comment on this clone: Its antigen is unknown.

This specimen consisted of peripheral blood, obtained 28 days after the second AZD1222 dose. The origin of this receptor is an adult who received the AZD1222 COVID-19 vaccine. The chain carries TRBV12-3 or TRBV12-4 and TRBJ2-1, with D unclear. The CDR3 nucleotides are TGTGCCAGCGGGGAGCAGTTCTTC. Translating it yields CASGEQFF.